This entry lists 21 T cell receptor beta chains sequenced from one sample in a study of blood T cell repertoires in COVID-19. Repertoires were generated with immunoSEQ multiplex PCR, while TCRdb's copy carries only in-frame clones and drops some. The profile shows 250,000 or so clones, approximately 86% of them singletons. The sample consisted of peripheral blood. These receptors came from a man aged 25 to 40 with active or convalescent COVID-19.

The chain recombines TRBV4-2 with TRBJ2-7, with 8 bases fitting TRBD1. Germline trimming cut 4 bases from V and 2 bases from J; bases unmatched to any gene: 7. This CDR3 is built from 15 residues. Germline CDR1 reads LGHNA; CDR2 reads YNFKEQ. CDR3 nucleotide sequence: TGTGCCAGCAGCCGGGAACAGGGGGTCACCTACGAGCAGTACTTC. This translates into CASSREQGVTYEQYF.

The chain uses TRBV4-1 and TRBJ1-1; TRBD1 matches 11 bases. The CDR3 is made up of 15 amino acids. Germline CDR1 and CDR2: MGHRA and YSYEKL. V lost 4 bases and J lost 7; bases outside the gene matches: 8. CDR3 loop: CASSRADRGPVEAFF. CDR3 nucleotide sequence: TGCGCCAGCAGCCGCGCGGACAGGGGGCCTGTTGAAGCTTTCTTT.

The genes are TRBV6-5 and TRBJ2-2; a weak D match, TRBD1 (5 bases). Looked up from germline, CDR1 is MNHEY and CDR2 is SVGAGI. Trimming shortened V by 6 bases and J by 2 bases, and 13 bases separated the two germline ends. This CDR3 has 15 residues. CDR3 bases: TGTGCCAGCAGGGTCGACAGAGAAAACACCGGGGAGCTGTTTTTT. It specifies CASRVDRENTGELFF.

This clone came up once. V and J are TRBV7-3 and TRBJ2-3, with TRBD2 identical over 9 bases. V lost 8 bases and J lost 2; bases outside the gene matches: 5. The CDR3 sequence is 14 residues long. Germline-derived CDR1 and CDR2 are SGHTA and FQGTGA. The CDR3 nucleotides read TGTGCCAGCGGGCTAGCGGGGTCCACAGATACGCAGTATTTT. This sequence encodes CASGLAGSTDTQYF.

The CDR3 DNA reads as TGTGCCAGCAGCCCCGGGACAGGGACTGAAGCTTTCTTT. Its protein is CASSPGTGTEAFF. The chain has TRBV7-6 and TRBJ1-1; 9 bases are shared with TRBD1. The ends lost 5 bases at V and 5 bases at J; junction bases unmatched: 3. The germline V gene has CDR1 SGHVS and CDR2 FNYEAQ. The length of the CDR3 is 13 residues.

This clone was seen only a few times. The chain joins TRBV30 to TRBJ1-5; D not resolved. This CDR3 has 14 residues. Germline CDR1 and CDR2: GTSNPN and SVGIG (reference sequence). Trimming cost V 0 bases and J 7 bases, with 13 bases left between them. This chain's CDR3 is CAWSVQEGYQPQHF. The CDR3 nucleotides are TGTGCCTGGAGTGTTCAAGAGGGTTACCAGCCCCAGCATTTT.

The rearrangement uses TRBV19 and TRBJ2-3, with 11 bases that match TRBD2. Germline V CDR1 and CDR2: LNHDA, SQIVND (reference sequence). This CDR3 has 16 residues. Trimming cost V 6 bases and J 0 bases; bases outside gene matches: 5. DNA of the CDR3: TGTGCCAGTAGCCTTGGGACTAGCGGAAGCACAGATACGCAGTATTTT. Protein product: CASSLGTSGSTDTQYF. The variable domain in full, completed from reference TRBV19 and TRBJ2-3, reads DGGITQSPKYLFRKEGQNVTLSCEQNLNHDAMYWYRQDPGQGLRLIYYSQIVNDFQKGDIAEGYSVSREKKESFPLTVTSAQKNPTAFYLCASSLGTSGSTDTQYFGPGTRLTVL.

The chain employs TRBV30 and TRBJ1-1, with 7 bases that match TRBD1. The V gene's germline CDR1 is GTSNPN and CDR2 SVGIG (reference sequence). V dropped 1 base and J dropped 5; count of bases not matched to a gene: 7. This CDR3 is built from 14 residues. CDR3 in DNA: TGTGCCTGGAGTGGGCAGGGGGAGTGGACTGAAGCTTTCTTT. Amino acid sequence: CAWSGQGEWTEAFF.

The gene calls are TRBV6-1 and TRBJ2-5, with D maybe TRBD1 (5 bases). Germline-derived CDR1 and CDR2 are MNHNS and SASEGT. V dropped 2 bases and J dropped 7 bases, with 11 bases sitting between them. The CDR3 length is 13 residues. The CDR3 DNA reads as TGTGCCAGCAGTGAACCAGGGTATGGGACCCAGTACTTC. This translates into CASSEPGYGTQYF.

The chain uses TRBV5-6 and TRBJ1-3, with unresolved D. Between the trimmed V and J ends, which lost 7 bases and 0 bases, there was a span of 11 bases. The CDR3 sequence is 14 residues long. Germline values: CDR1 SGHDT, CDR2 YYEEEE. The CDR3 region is CASREFSSGNTIYF. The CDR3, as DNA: TGTGCCAGCCGGGAGTTCAGCTCTGGAAACACCATATATTTT.

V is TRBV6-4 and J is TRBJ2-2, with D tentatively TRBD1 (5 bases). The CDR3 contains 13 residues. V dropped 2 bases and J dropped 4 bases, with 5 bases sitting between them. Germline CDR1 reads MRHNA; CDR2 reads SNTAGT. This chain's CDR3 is CASSDRGTGELFF. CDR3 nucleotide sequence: TGTGCCAGCAGTGACAGGGGCACCGGGGAGCTGTTTTTT.

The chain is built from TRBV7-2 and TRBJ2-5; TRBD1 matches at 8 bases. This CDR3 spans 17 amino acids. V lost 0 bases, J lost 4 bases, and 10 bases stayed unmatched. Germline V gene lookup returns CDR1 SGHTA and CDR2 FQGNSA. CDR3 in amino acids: CASSLARRSGGRETQYF. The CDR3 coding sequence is TGTGCCAGCAGCTTAGCGCGTAGGTCAGGGGGCAGAGAGACCCAGTACTTC.

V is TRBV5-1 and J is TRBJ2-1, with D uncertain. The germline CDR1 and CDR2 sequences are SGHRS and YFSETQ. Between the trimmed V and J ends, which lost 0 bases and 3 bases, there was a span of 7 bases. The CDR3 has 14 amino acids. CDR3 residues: CASSLEVSYNEQFF. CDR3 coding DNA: TGCGCCAGCAGCTTGGAAGTCAGCTACAATGAGCAGTTCTTC.

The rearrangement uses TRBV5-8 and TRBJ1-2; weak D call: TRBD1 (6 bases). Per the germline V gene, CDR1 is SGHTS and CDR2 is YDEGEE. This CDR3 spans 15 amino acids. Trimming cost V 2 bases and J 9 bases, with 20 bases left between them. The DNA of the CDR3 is TGTGCCAGCAGCTTTCTAACAGGGTCCCTTGGGAGCTACACCTTC. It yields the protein CASSFLTGSLGSYTF.

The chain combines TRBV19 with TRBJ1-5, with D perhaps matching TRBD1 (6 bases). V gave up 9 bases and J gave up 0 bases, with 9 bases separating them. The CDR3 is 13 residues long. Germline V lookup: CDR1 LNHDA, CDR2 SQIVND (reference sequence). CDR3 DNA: TGTGCCAGCCAGGGGTTTAGCAATCAGCCCCAGCATTTT. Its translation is CASQGFSNQPQHF. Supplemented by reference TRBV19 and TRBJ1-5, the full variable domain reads DGGITQSPKYLFRKEGQNVTLSCEQNLNHDAMYWYRQDPGQGLRLIYYSQIVNDFQKGDIAEGYSVSREKKESFPLTVTSAQKNPTAFYLCASQGFSNQPQHFGDGTRLSIL.

The CDR3 DNA follows: TGTGCCAGCAGCCAGACGACAGGGGTGGGAGAGACCCAGTACTTC. It codes for CASSQTTGVGETQYF. V gene TRBV14 combines with J gene TRBJ2-5; 8 positions agree with TRBD1. The length of the CDR3 is 15 residues. From germline, CDR1 is SGHDN and CDR2 FVKESK. With 3 bases clipped from V and 4 bases from J, the junction kept 7 bases outside the gene matches.

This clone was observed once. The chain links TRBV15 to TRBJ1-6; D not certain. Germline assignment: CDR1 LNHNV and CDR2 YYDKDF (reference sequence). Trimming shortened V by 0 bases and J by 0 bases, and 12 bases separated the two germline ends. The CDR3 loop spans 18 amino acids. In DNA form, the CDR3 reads TGTGCCACCAGCAGAGATCCTGCAATTAGCTCCTATAATTCACCCCTCCACTTT. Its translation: CATSRDPAISSYNSPLHF.

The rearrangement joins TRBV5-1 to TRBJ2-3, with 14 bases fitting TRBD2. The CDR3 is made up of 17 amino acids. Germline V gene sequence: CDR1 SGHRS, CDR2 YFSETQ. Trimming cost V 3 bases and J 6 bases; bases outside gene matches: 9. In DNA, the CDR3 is TGCGCCAGCAGCTCGCCCACGGGACTAGCGGGGGTTGATACGCAGTATTTT. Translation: CASSSPTGLAGVDTQYF.

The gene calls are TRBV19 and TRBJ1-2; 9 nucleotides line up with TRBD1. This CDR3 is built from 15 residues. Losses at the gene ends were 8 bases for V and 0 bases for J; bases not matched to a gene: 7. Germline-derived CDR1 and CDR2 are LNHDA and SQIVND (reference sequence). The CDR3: CASVVTGGSNYGYTF. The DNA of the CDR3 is TGTGCCAGTGTTGTTACAGGGGGCTCTAACTATGGCTACACCTTC.

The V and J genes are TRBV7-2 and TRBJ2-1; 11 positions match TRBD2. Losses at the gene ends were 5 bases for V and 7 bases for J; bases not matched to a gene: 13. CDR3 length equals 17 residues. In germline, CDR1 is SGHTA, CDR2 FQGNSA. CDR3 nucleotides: TGTGCCAGCAGCCGGAGTGGCCGGCCTAGCGGGGGGAATGAGCAGTTCTTC. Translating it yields CASSRSGRPSGGNEQFF.

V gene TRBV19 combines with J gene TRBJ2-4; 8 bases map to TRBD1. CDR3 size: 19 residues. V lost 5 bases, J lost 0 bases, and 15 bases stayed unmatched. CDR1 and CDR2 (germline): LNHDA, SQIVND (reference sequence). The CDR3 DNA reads TGTGCCAGTAGTTCAACCGGGACAGGTGGAACTCTAGCCAAAAACATTCAGTACTTC. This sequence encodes CASSSTGTGGTLAKNIQYF.